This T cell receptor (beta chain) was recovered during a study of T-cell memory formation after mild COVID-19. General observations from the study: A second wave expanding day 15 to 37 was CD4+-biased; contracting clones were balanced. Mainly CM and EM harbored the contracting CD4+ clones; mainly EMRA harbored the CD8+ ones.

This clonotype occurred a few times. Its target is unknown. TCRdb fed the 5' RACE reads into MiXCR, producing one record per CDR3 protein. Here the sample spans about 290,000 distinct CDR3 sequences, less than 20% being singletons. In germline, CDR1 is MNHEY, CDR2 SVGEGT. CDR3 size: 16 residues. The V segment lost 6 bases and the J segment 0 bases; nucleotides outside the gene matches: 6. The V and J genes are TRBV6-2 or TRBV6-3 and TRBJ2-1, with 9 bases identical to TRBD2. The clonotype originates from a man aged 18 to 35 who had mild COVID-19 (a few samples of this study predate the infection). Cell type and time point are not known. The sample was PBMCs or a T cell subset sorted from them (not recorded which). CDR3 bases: TGTGCCAGCAGCACCGATAGCGGGGGCTCCTACAATGAGCAGTTCTTC. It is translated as CASSTDSGGSYNEQFF.